This passage covers 25 T cell receptor beta chains from one sample sequenced in a study of cytomegalovirus exposure and HLA in healthy donors. The PCR employed 60 Vbeta primers together with 13 Jbeta primers. Some clones are missing from TCRdb's copy, which holds only in-frame ones; the method was immunoSEQ multiplex PCR. The sample carries 35,000 to 40,000 clones, roughly 81% recorded once. Sample: PBMCs. These receptors were obtained from a man aged 25-45 years in good health and CMV-seronegative.

V and J are TRBV15 and TRBJ1-5; D is ambiguous. Per the germline V gene, CDR1 is LNHNV and CDR2 is YYDKDF (reference sequence). This CDR3 spans 15 amino acids. Trimming cost V 0 bases and J 2 bases, with 8 bases left between them. The DNA of the CDR3 is TGTGCCACCAGCAGAGATTCCGGTGGCAATCAGCCCCAGCATTTT. Amino acid sequence: CATSRDSGGNQPQHF.

This chain connects TRBV7-9 to TRBJ1-1; possibly TRBD1 for D (5 bases). The CDR3 totals 13 residues. Looked up from germline, CDR1 is SEHNR and CDR2 is FQNEAQ (reference sequence). With 7 bases removed from V and 5 bases from J, the gap between germline ends came to 14 bases. CDR3 coding DNA: TGTGCCAGCACTCAGGGTCTAAGGACTGAAGCTTTCTTT. The encoded protein is CASTQGLRTEAFF.

The rearrangement joins TRBV2 to TRBJ1-1, with a tentative D call TRBD1 (5 bases). The CDR3 runs to 11 residues. In germline, CDR1 is SNHLY, CDR2 FYNNEI. V lost 6 bases and J lost 5, with 7 bases in between. The CDR3 protein is CASRGQTEAFF. The CDR3, as DNA: TGTGCCAGCAGGGGGCAAACTGAAGCTTTCTTT. The whole variable domain, remainder taken from reference TRBV2 and TRBJ1-1, is EPEVTQTPSHQVTQMGQEVILRCVPISNHLYFYWYRQILGQKVEFLVSFYNNEISEKSEIFDDQFSVERPDGSNFTLKIRSTKLEDSAMYFCASRGQTEAFFGQGTRLTVV.

The chain uses TRBV6-6 and TRBJ2-7; 12 bases match TRBD1. Germline V gene sequence: CDR1 MNHNY, CDR2 SVGAGI (reference sequence). With V trimmed by 5 bases and J by 7 bases, 9 bases remained unmatched. CDR3 size: 15 residues. The CDR3 loop reads CASSNRDRGHLEQYF. CDR3 coding DNA: TGTGCCAGCAGTAACCGGGACAGGGGGCACCTGGAGCAGTACTTC.

This clone was seen only a few times. The chain joins TRBV4-2 to TRBJ1-4; D remains ambiguous. The CDR3 loop spans 15 amino acids. Germline-derived CDR1 and CDR2 are LGHNA and YNFKEQ. Trimming took off 1 base at V and 5 bases at J, with 11 bases between the two ends. CDR3 amino acids: CASSQARGGNEKLFF. Written as DNA, the CDR3 is TGTGCCAGCAGCCAAGCCCGCGGAGGGAATGAAAAACTGTTTTTT.

CDR3 coding DNA: TGTGCCAGCAAGCTTACTAGCGGAGGGGCCGGAGAGACCCAGTACTTC. Its protein is CASKLTSGGAGETQYF. The chain recombines TRBV2 with TRBJ2-5, with 8 bases lining up with TRBD2. The germline V gene has CDR1 SNHLY and CDR2 FYNNEI. V lost 7 bases, J lost 4 bases, and 14 bases stayed unmatched. The CDR3 covers 16 residues.

The V and J genes are TRBV9 and TRBJ2-2; 7 nucleotides match TRBD1. The CDR3 extends over 14 amino acids. V was pared by 4 bases and J by 4 bases, with 4 bases of the junction left unmatched. Germline loops: CDR1 SGDLS, CDR2 YYNGEE. The DNA for the CDR3 is TGTGCCAGCAGCAGGGGGCTCGGCACCGGGGAGCTGTTTTTT. Translating gives CASSRGLGTGELFF. The full variable domain, completed using reference TRBV9 and TRBJ2-2, is DSGVTQTPKHLITATGQRVTLRCSPRSGDLSVYWYQQSLDQGLQFLIQYYNGEERAKGNILERFSAQQFPDLHSELNLSSLELGDSALYFCASSRGLGTGELFFGEGSRLTVL.

The CDR3 reads CASSVDHRGDYGYTF. In DNA, the CDR3 is TGTGCCAGCAGCGTCGATCACAGGGGAGACTATGGCTACACCTTC. The V gene is TRBV9, the J gene TRBJ1-2, with TRBD1 matching 7 bases. This CDR3 region has 15 residues. CDR1 is SGDLS, CDR2 YYNGEE, per germline. The V gene end was trimmed by 2 bases and the J gene end by 3 bases; junction bases not matched to a gene: 7.

This clone was detected a few times. The V and J genes are TRBV7-9 and TRBJ2-1; 9 bases are a match to TRBD1. Germline loops: CDR1 SEHNR, CDR2 FQNEAQ (reference sequence). This CDR3 has 15 residues. V lost 5 bases to trimming and J lost 2 bases; unmatched junction nucleotides: 4. CDR3 nucleotide sequence: TGTGCCAGCAGCGACCGGGACAGGGCCTACAATGAGCAGTTCTTC. Residues: CASSDRDRAYNEQFF.

The chain is built from TRBV30 and TRBJ2-5; D is possibly TRBD1 (6 bases). The DNA matches TRBJ2-7 better at its end, which makes the J call doubtful. Per the germline V gene, CDR1 is GTSNPN and CDR2 is SVGIG (reference sequence). The CDR3 has 12 residues. CDR3 in amino acids: CAWGRGSYEQYF. CDR3 in DNA: TGTGCCTGGGGCAGGGGCTCCTACGAGCAGTACTTC.

The CDR3 loop reads CASSPIQGADYGYTF. The DNA of the CDR3 is TGTGCCAGCAGCCCCATACAGGGGGCTGACTATGGCTACACCTTC. The chain carries TRBV4-2 and TRBJ1-2; TRBD1 aligns across 9 bases. Germline V gives CDR1 LGHNA, CDR2 YNFKEQ. The ends lost 4 bases at V and 3 bases at J; junction bases unmatched: 6. The CDR3 is made up of 15 amino acids.

The chain couples TRBV18 to TRBJ2-2; weak D call: TRBD1 (6 bases). The CDR3 covers 13 residues. Germline V CDR1 and CDR2: KGHSH, LQKENI. Trimming removed 3 bases at V and 5 bases at J, with 7 bases between. In nucleotides, the CDR3 is TGTGCCAGCTCACCGACAGGAACCGGGGAGCTGTTTTTT. This gives the protein CASSPTGTGELFF.

This clone showed up just a few times. CDR3 sequence reads: CASRSNYGYTF. The CDR3 region has the DNA TGTGCCAGTCGGAGTAACTATGGCTACACCTTC. V usage is TRBV6-1 and J usage is TRBJ1-2; no reliable D call. The germline CDR1 and CDR2 sequences are MNHNS and SASEGT. V gave up 9 bases and J gave up 1 base, with 6 bases separating them. This CDR3 contains 11 residues.

A few counts support this clone. The CDR3 nucleotides are TGCGCCAGCAGCTTGGAAACGGCGGAGCCCACTGAAGCTTTCTTT. Its protein is CASSLETAEPTEAFF. The chain recombines TRBV5-1 with TRBJ1-1; no reliable D call. Trimming pared 0 bases from V and 4 bases from J, leaving 13 bases between. The CDR3 has 15 amino acids. Germline loops: CDR1 SGHRS, CDR2 YFSETQ.

The chain joins TRBV6-1 to TRBJ2-7, with 12 bases identical to TRBD2. J lost 6 bases, V lost 11 bases, and 8 bases had no gene match. The CDR3 is 13 amino acids. In germline, CDR1 is MNHNS, CDR2 SASEGT. Here the CDR3 DNA reads TGTGCCGGCCAGACTAGCGGGAGACGCGAGCAGTACTTC. It is translated as CAGQTSGRREQYF.

This clone was seen a few times. The rearrangement links TRBV6-1 to TRBJ2-7, with TRBD2 identical over 10 bases. The trim removed 8 bases at V and 3 bases at J, leaving 4 bases unmatched. CDR1 MNHNS and CDR2 SASEGT come from the germline V gene. This CDR3 is built from 13 residues. The chain's CDR3 is CASVLAGGYEQYF. The CDR3 coding sequence is TGTGCCAGCGTCTTAGCGGGGGGCTACGAGCAGTACTTC.

The chain joins TRBV5-5 to TRBJ1-1; D unresolved. The CDR3 covers 12 residues. V was shortened by 6 bases and J by 0 bases, with 6 bases between the two germline ends. From germline, CDR1 is SGHKS and CDR2 YYEKEE (reference sequence). As DNA, the CDR3 is TGTGCCAGCACGAGGGTGAACACTGAAGCTTTCTTT. It encodes CASTRVNTEAFF.

The rearrangement links TRBV11-2 to TRBJ2-3; 9 nucleotides align to TRBD1. Trimming took 0 bases from V and 5 from J; bases not matched to a gene: 3. Germline V lookup: CDR1 SGHAT, CDR2 FQNNGV. The CDR3 sequence is 15 residues long. The CDR3 DNA reads TGTGCCAGCAGCTTAGACGCGGGACAGGGAGATACGCAGTATTTT. Its translation: CASSLDAGQGDTQYF.

This chain connects TRBV10-3 to TRBJ1-3; 7 bases map to TRBD1. Germline-derived CDR1 and CDR2 are ENHRY and SYGVKD. V lost 6 bases to trimming and J lost 1 base; unmatched junction nucleotides: 9. The CDR3 is 16 amino acids. The CDR3 protein is CAISSGTESSGNTIYF. The CDR3, as DNA: TGTGCCATCAGCTCCGGGACAGAGAGTTCTGGAAACACCATATATTTT.

This chain links TRBV30 with TRBJ1-2; TRBD1 might be the D (5 bases). Germline assignment: CDR1 GTSNPN and CDR2 SVGIG (reference sequence). V lost 3 bases and J 8 bases, leaving 16 bases between the germline ends. The CDR3 covers 13 residues. CDR3 nucleotides: TGTGCCTGGAGGAAGGGGATCCAATTCGGCTACACCTTC. This translates into CAWRKGIQFGYTF.

The V and J genes are TRBV13 and TRBJ2-2; TRBD1 aligns across 7 bases. The CDR3 is 15 amino acids. The germline gives CDR1 PRHDT, CDR2 FYEKMQ (reference sequence). V lost 4 bases to trimming and J lost 5 bases; unmatched junction nucleotides: 7. CDR3 sequence: CASSYPGTATGELFF. The CDR3 DNA follows: TGTGCCAGCAGCTACCCCGGGACAGCGACCGGGGAGCTGTTTTTT.

The chain links TRBV7-3 to TRBJ2-7, with 7 bases lining up with TRBD1. The V and J ends lost 4 bases and 3 bases, in that order; junction bases with no gene match: 3. Germline V gene lookup returns CDR1 SGHTA and CDR2 FQGTGA. There are 13 residues in the CDR3. CDR3 bases: TGTGCCAGCAGCTACGACAGGGACTACGAGCAGTACTTC. Its protein product is CASSYDRDYEQYF. Using reference TRBV7-3 and TRBJ2-7 for the parts outside the CDR3, the full variable domain is GAGVSQTPSNKVTEKGKYVELRCDPISGHTALYWYRQSLGQGPEFLIYFQGTGAADDSGLPNDRFFAVRPEGSVSTLKIQRTERGDSAVYLCASSYDRDYEQYFGPGTRLTVT.

The chain uses TRBV18 and TRBJ2-3, with 9 nucleotides matching TRBD2. The CDR3 sequence is 18 residues long. The germline CDR1 and CDR2 sequences are KGHSH and LQKENI. The J segment lost 0 bases and the V segment lost 0 bases, leaving 7 bases of the junction unmatched. The CDR3 DNA follows: TGTGCCAGCTCACCACCGGTTAGCGGGAGACCTAGCACAGATACGCAGTATTTT. Protein sequence: CASSPPVSGRPSTDTQYF.

This clone was seen more than once but under ten times. V and J are TRBV29-1 and TRBJ2-7; weak D call: TRBD1 (5 bases). Looked up from germline, CDR1 is SQVTM and CDR2 is ANQGSEA. The CDR3 consists of 14 residues. Trimming stripped 0 bases from V and 1 base from J, with 10 bases between. The CDR3 region is CSVEETRASYEQYF. The CDR3 DNA sequence: TGCAGCGTTGAAGAAACCAGGGCTTCCTACGAGCAGTACTTC.

The CDR3 sequence: CASSETPIIGEQYF. In nucleotides, the CDR3 is TGTGCCAGCAGTGAGACACCCATTATAGGCGAGCAGTACTTC. This chain uses TRBV6-1 with TRBJ2-7; D unresolved. There are 14 residues in the CDR3. Trimming took 3 bases from V and 6 from J, leaving 15 bases between them. Looked up from germline, CDR1 is MNHNS and CDR2 is SASEGT.